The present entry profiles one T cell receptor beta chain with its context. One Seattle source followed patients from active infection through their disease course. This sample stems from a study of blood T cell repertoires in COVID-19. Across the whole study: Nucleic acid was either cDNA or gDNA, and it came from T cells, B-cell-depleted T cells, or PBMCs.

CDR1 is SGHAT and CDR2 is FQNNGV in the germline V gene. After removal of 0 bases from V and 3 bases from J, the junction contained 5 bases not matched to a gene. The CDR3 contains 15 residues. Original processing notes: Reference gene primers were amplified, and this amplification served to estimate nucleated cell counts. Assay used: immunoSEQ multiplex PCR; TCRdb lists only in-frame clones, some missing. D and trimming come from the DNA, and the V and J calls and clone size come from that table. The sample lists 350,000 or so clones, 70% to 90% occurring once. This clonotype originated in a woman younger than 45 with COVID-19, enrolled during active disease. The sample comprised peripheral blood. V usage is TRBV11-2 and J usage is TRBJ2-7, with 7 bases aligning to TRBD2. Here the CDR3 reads CASSLEGRGGYEQYF. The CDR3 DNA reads TGTGCCAGCAGCTTAGAAGGGAGGGGAGGCTACGAGCAGTACTTC. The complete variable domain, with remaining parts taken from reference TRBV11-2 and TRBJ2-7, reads EAGVAQSPRYKIIEKRQSVAFWCNPISGHATLYWYQQILGQGPKLLIQFQNNGVVDDSQLPKDRFSAERLKGVDSTLKIQPAKLEDSAVYLCASSLEGRGGYEQYFGPGTRLTVT.